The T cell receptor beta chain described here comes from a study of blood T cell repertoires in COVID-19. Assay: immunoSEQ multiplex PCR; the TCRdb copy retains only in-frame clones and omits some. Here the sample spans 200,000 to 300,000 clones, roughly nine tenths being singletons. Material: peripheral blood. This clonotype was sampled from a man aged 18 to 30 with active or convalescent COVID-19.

CDR3 nucleotide sequence: TGTGCCAGCAGCACACGATACGATAACTATGGCTACACCTTC. Protein: CASSTRYDNYGYTF. The rearrangement uses TRBV5-5 and TRBJ1-2; no firm D call. This CDR3 is 14 amino acids long. Germline-derived CDR1 and CDR2 are SGHKS and YYEKEE (reference sequence). The V end lost 4 bases, the J end lost 1 base, and 11 bases lay between the germline ends.